A selection of T cell receptor beta chains follows, all from one sample in a study of CD8 T cells in Susac syndrome. TCRdb reanalysed the immunoSEQ multiplex PCR reads using MiXCR and keeps one entry per CDR3 protein. This sample has roughly 150,000 distinct CDR3 sequences, with under 95% found just once. Sequencing was performed on CD4+ T cells from PBMCs. These receptors all come from a human donor in good health. Both conserved end residues are part of each CDR3. Each record gives: clone size, V gene, D gene, J gene, CDR3 DNA, CDR3 protein. A D gene is named only where the DNA matches it firmly. Clone size is given for some rows only: seen once, a few or many times, or a class if the clone is expanded.

clone size: -; V gene: TRBV20-1; D gene: TRBD1; J gene: TRBJ1-2; CDR3 DNA: TGCAGTGCTGGCGACAGGGTAGACTATGGCTACACCTTC; CDR3 protein: CSAGDRVDYGYTF
clone size: -; V gene: TRBV12-3/TRBV12-4; D gene: -; J gene: TRBJ2-7; CDR3 DNA: TGTGCCAGCAGTTTAGGAGACCAGGGCGCCTACGAGCAGTACTTC; CDR3 protein: CASSLGDQGAYEQYF
clone size: -; V gene: TRBV19; D gene: -; J gene: TRBJ2-1; CDR3 DNA: TGTGCCAGTCAACCCTTGGGGGAGAGCTCCTACAATGAGCAGTTCTTC; CDR3 protein: CASQPLGESSYNEQFF
clone size: -; V gene: TRBV5-1; D gene: -; J gene: TRBJ2-7; CDR3 DNA: TGCGCCAGCAGCTTGGACCACTACGAGCAGTACTTC; CDR3 protein: CASSLDHYEQYF
clone size: -; V gene: TRBV29-1; D gene: -; J gene: TRBJ1-2; CDR3 DNA: TGCAGCGTTGAAGGGGATGCAAGGGAGGGTGGCTACACCTTC; CDR3 protein: CSVEGDAREGGYTF
clone size: -; V gene: TRBV7-2; D gene: -; J gene: TRBJ2-6; CDR3 DNA: TGTGCCAGCAGCTTAATCTGGGGAAGTGGGGCCAACGTCCTGACTTTC; CDR3 protein: CASSLIWGSGANVLTF
clone size: -; V gene: TRBV9; D gene: -; J gene: TRBJ2-7; CDR3 DNA: TGTGCCAGCAGCGTAGGAGAGGGAGCCTACGAGCAGTACTTC; CDR3 protein: CASSVGEGAYEQYF
clone size: -; V gene: TRBV12-3/TRBV12-4; D gene: -; J gene: TRBJ2-7; CDR3 DNA: TGTGCCAGCACCCTGCAGTCAGGGCTCTCCTACGAGCAGTACTTC; CDR3 protein: CASTLQSGLSYEQYF
clone size: -; V gene: TRBV5-1; D gene: TRBD2; J gene: TRBJ2-1; CDR3 DNA: TGCGCCAGCAGCTTCCTGACTAGCGGACCATACAATGAGCAGTTCTTC; CDR3 protein: CASSFLTSGPYNEQFF
clone size: -; V gene: TRBV7-2; D gene: TRBD1; J gene: TRBJ2-7; CDR3 DNA: TGTGCCAGCAGCGGGGGACAGGGTAGTATCTACGAGCAGTACTTC; CDR3 protein: CASSGGQGSIYEQYF
clone size: -; V gene: TRBV11-2; D gene: -; J gene: TRBJ1-1; CDR3 DNA: TGTGCCAGCAGCCCCGGGAGAGCTGACACTGAAGCTTTCTTT; CDR3 protein: CASSPGRADTEAFF
clone size: -; V gene: TRBV30; D gene: -; J gene: TRBJ2-7; CDR3 DNA: TGTGCCTGGGGAAACTCCTACGAGCAGTACTTC; CDR3 protein: CAWGNSYEQYF
clone size: -; V gene: TRBV7-2; D gene: TRBD1; J gene: TRBJ2-3; CDR3 DNA: TGTGCCAGCAGCTTAATCGGATCCACAGGGGGGGATACGCAGTATTTT; CDR3 protein: CASSLIGSTGGDTQYF
clone size: -; V gene: TRBV20-1; D gene: -; J gene: TRBJ2-2; CDR3 DNA: TGCAGTGGACGGTTGGGGCCCGGGGAGCTGTTTTTT; CDR3 protein: CSGRLGPGELFF
clone size: -; V gene: TRBV5-1; D gene: -; J gene: TRBJ2-7; CDR3 DNA: TGCGCCAGCAGCGTACGGGACGAGCAGTACTTC; CDR3 protein: CASSVRDEQYF
clone size: -; V gene: TRBV7-9; D gene: TRBD2; J gene: TRBJ2-5; CDR3 DNA: TGTGCCAGCAGCCTTGGGAGGGCGCGAGAGACCCAGTACTTC; CDR3 protein: CASSLGRARETQYF
clone size: -; V gene: TRBV9; D gene: TRBD2; J gene: TRBJ2-1; CDR3 DNA: TGTGCCAGCAGCGCGACCCTAGCGGGGGGATACAATGAGCAGTTCTTC; CDR3 protein: CASSATLAGGYNEQFF
clone size: once; V gene: TRBV6-2/TRBV6-3; D gene: -; J gene: TRBJ1-5; CDR3 DNA: TGTGCCAGCAGTTTTGGGGGGGGACACGGCAATCAGCCCCAGCATTTT; CDR3 protein: CASSFGGGHGNQPQHF
clone size: -; V gene: TRBV5-6; D gene: -; J gene: TRBJ1-6; CDR3 DNA: TGTGCCAGCAGCTTGGAGGGGCAGAATTCACCCCTCCACTTT; CDR3 protein: CASSLEGQNSPLHF
clone size: -; V gene: TRBV18; D gene: TRBD1; J gene: TRBJ2-7; CDR3 DNA: TGTGCCAGCTCACCACCGAGGGACAGCTACGAGCAGTACTTC; CDR3 protein: CASSPPRDSYEQYF
clone size: once; V gene: TRBV3-1; D gene: -; J gene: TRBJ1-1; CDR3 DNA: TGTGCCAGCAGCCAAGACAGTTCGAACACTGAAGCTTTCTTT; CDR3 protein: CASSQDSSNTEAFF
clone size: -; V gene: TRBV3-1; D gene: -; J gene: TRBJ1-5; CDR3 DNA: TGTGCCAGCAGCCTCATGGCGCGGCAGCCCCAGCATTTT; CDR3 protein: CASSLMARQPQHF
clone size: -; V gene: TRBV7-9; D gene: -; J gene: TRBJ2-5; CDR3 DNA: TGTGCCAGCAGCTTCCCCGTCCCAGGGACCCAGTACTTC; CDR3 protein: CASSFPVPGTQYF
clone size: once; V gene: TRBV7-2; D gene: TRBD2; J gene: TRBJ2-7; CDR3 DNA: TGTGCCAGCAGCTTCCTTAGCGGGAGGGCGGGAGAGCAGTACTTC; CDR3 protein: CASSFLSGRAGEQYF
clone size: -; V gene: TRBV30; D gene: -; J gene: TRBJ2-5; CDR3 DNA: TGTGCCTGGGGGACCGGGCGCCAGTACTTC; CDR3 protein: CAWGTGRQYF
clone size: -; V gene: TRBV9; D gene: -; J gene: TRBJ2-5; CDR3 DNA: TGTGCCAGCAGCGTAGACCGTTCTGCACTCCAAGAGACCCAGTACTTC; CDR3 protein: CASSVDRSALQETQYF
clone size: -; V gene: TRBV7-9; D gene: TRBD2; J gene: TRBJ2-1; CDR3 DNA: TGTGCCAGCAGCCGAATAAGCGGGAACTACAATGAGCAGTTCTTC; CDR3 protein: CASSRISGNYNEQFF
clone size: -; V gene: TRBV29-1; D gene: -; J gene: TRBJ1-5; CDR3 DNA: TGCAGCGTTGTAGAGTATAGCAATCAGCCCCAGCATTTT; CDR3 protein: CSVVEYSNQPQHF
clone size: -; V gene: TRBV29-1; D gene: TRBD1; J gene: TRBJ1-5; CDR3 DNA: TGCAGCGCTGAGGACAGGGAAAATCAGCCCCAGCATTTT; CDR3 protein: CSAEDRENQPQHF
clone size: -; V gene: TRBV12-3/TRBV12-4; D gene: -; J gene: TRBJ1-1; CDR3 DNA: TGTGCCAGCACTTGGGGGACCACTGAAGCTTTCTTT; CDR3 protein: CASTWGTTEAFF
clone size: once; V gene: TRBV2; D gene: -; J gene: TRBJ1-2; CDR3 DNA: TGTGCCAGCAGTGGGGCAGGGAAGAACTATGGCTACACCTTC; CDR3 protein: CASSGAGKNYGYTF
clone size: -; V gene: TRBV25-1; D gene: -; J gene: TRBJ1-4; CDR3 DNA: TGTGCCAGCAGTGTGGGGTGGGGCAATGAAAAACTGTTTTTT; CDR3 protein: CASSVGWGNEKLFF
clone size: -; V gene: TRBV28; D gene: -; J gene: TRBJ2-6; CDR3 DNA: TGTGCCAGCAATCGCGGGACCGGGGCCAACGTCCTGACTTTC; CDR3 protein: CASNRGTGANVLTF
clone size: once; V gene: TRBV2; D gene: -; J gene: TRBJ1-1; CDR3 DNA: TGTGCCAGCAAAAGGGAAACTGAAGCTTTCTTT; CDR3 protein: CASKRETEAFF
clone size: -; V gene: TRBV19; D gene: -; J gene: TRBJ1-5; CDR3 DNA: TGTGCCAGTAGCCTTACCCGGGACCCTAATCAGCCCCAGCATTTT; CDR3 protein: CASSLTRDPNQPQHF
clone size: -; V gene: TRBV2; D gene: -; J gene: TRBJ1-5; CDR3 DNA: TGTGCCAGCACGGCTGCTGTATATAGCAATCAGCCCCAGCATTTT; CDR3 protein: CASTAAVYSNQPQHF
clone size: -; V gene: TRBV6-6; D gene: TRBD1; J gene: TRBJ1-2; CDR3 DNA: TGTGCCAGCAGTTACAGGGGGCCTGATGGCTACACCTTC; CDR3 protein: CASSYRGPDGYTF
clone size: -; V gene: TRBV30; D gene: -; J gene: TRBJ1-3; CDR3 DNA: TGTGCCTGGAGTGTCTGGCCTAGCTCTGGAAACACCATATATTTT; CDR3 protein: CAWSVWPSSGNTIYF
clone size: -; V gene: TRBV20-1; D gene: TRBD1; J gene: TRBJ2-5; CDR3 DNA: TGCAGTGCTAGGGACGGACAGGGCCAAGGGACCCAGTACTTC; CDR3 protein: CSARDGQGQGTQYF
clone size: once; V gene: TRBV9; D gene: TRBD1; J gene: TRBJ2-1; CDR3 DNA: TGTGCCAGCAGCGGGGGGGACAGGGGGAGCATCAATGAGCAGTTCTTC; CDR3 protein: CASSGGDRGSINEQFF
clone size: -; V gene: TRBV5-1; D gene: -; J gene: TRBJ1-5; CDR3 DNA: TGCGCCAGCAGCTTGGACGGGGTCAATCAGCCCCAGCATTTT; CDR3 protein: CASSLDGVNQPQHF
clone size: few; V gene: TRBV27; D gene: -; J gene: TRBJ2-5; CDR3 DNA: TGTGCCAGCAGTTTAAGTTTAGCGCCGCTCACGTGGGAGACCCAGTACTTC; CDR3 protein: CASSLSLAPLTWETQYF
clone size: -; V gene: TRBV5-1; D gene: -; J gene: TRBJ2-1; CDR3 DNA: TGCGCCAGCAGCTTGGCAAGTACTTCCTCGCACGACAATGAGCAGTTCTTC; CDR3 protein: CASSLASTSSHDNEQFF
clone size: once; V gene: TRBV7-8; D gene: TRBD1; J gene: TRBJ2-1; CDR3 DNA: TGTGCCAGCAGCTTGTTGACAGGGGGCGCGTCGATTAGGGGCAATGAGCAGTTCTTC; CDR3 protein: CASSLLTGGASIRGNEQFF
clone size: -; V gene: TRBV5-1; D gene: -; J gene: TRBJ2-3; CDR3 DNA: TGCGCCAGCAGCTTGGCCATGGCAGATACGCAGTATTTT; CDR3 protein: CASSLAMADTQYF
clone size: -; V gene: TRBV13; D gene: -; J gene: TRBJ1-2; CDR3 DNA: TGTGCCAGCAGCTTAAATTGGGGCAGGGACAACTATGGCTACACCTTC; CDR3 protein: CASSLNWGRDNYGYTF
clone size: -; V gene: TRBV5-1; D gene: -; J gene: TRBJ2-1; CDR3 DNA: TGCGCCAGCAGCCTCGACCAGGGGTCCTACAATGAGCAGTTCTTC; CDR3 protein: CASSLDQGSYNEQFF
clone size: -; V gene: TRBV29-1; D gene: -; J gene: TRBJ1-5; CDR3 DNA: TGCAGCGTTGAATTGGTGGGGATTAACAATCAGCCCCAGCATTTT; CDR3 protein: CSVELVGINNQPQHF
clone size: -; V gene: TRBV14; D gene: -; J gene: TRBJ2-7; CDR3 DNA: TGTGCCAGCAGCCAAGCCCACCTGTACGAGCAGTACTTC; CDR3 protein: CASSQAHLYEQYF
clone size: -; V gene: TRBV7-2; D gene: TRBD1; J gene: TRBJ1-2; CDR3 DNA: TGTGCCAGCAGCTTAGGTCTCGGACAGGGAGGCTACACCTTC; CDR3 protein: CASSLGLGQGGYTF
clone size: once; V gene: TRBV28; D gene: -; J gene: TRBJ2-2; CDR3 DNA: TGTGCCAGCAGGGACAGTCTAACCGGGGAGCTGTTTTTT; CDR3 protein: CASRDSLTGELFF
clone size: -; V gene: TRBV5-1; D gene: TRBD1; J gene: TRBJ2-7; CDR3 DNA: TGCGCCAGCCGATCACAGGGGTCCGTCCACGAGCAGTACTTC; CDR3 protein: CASRSQGSVHEQYF